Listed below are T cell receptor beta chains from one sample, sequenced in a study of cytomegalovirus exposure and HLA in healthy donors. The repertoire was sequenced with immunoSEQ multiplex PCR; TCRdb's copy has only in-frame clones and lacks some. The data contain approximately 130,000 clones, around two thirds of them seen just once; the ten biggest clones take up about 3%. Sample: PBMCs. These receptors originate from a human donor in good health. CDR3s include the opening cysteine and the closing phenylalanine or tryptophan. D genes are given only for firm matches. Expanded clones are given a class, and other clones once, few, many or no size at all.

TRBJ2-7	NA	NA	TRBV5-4	CASSLGGDYEQYF	TGTGCCAGCAGCTTGGGCGGGGACTACGAGCAGTACTTC
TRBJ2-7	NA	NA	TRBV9	CASSRRGSTDTYEQYF	TGTGCCAGCAGCCGGAGGGGCAGCACCGATACCTACGAGCAGTACTTC
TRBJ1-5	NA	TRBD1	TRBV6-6	CASSIDRGGSNQPQHF	TGTGCCAGCAGTATAGACAGGGGGGGTAGCAATCAGCCCCAGCATTTT
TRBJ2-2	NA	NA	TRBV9	CASSLRDSGTGELFF	TGTGCCAGCAGCCTTCGGGACTCGGGGACCGGGGAGCTGTTTTTT
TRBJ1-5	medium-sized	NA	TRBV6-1	CASALGVDSNQPQHF	TGTGCCAGTGCTCTCGGGGTCGATAGCAATCAGCCCCAGCATTTT
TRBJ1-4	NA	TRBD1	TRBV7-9	CSSQGAREKLFF	TGTTCCAGTCAGGGGGCGAGGGAAAAACTGTTTTTT
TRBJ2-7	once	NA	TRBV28	CASSSHRYEQYF	TGTGCCAGCAGTTCCCACAGGTATGAGCAGTACTTC
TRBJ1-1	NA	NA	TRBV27	CASSFSAAMNTEAFF	TGTGCCAGCAGTTTTTCCGCGGCCATGAACACTGAAGCTTTCTTT
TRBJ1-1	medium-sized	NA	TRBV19	CASSIAAGDTEAFF	TGTGCCAGTAGTATTGCGGCGGGGGACACTGAAGCTTTCTTT
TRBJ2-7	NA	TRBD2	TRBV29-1	CSVPRAGGYEQYF	TGCAGCGTGCCCCGAGCGGGGGGATACGAGCAGTACTTC
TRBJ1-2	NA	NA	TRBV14	CASSQDIRSYGYTF	TGTGCCAGCAGCCAAGATATCAGGTCCTATGGCTACACCTTC
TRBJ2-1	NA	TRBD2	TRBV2	CASRDSGGPFF	TGTGCCAGCAGAGATAGCGGGGGCCCCTTCTTC
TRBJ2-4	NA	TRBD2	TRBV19	CASTGLAGDLLAKNIQYF	TGTGCCAGCACGGGACTAGCGGGAGATCTACTAGCCAAAAACATTCAGTACTTC
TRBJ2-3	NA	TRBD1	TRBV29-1	CSVDLVSRAGGRGTQYF	TGCAGCGTTGATTTGGTTTCGCGGGCAGGGGGTCGCGGTACGCAGTATTTT
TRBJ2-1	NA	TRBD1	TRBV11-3	CASSLSTGRYNEQFF	TGTGCCAGCAGCTTATCGACAGGGCGTTACAATGAGCAGTTCTTC
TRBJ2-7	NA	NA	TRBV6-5	CASSPRGPYEQYF	TGTGCCAGCAGCCCCCGCGGGCCCTACGAGCAGTACTTC
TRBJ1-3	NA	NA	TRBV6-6	CASSYSAGSAIYF	TGTGCCAGCAGTTATTCGGCGGGGTCTGCCATATATTTT
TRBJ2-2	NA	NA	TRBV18	CANTVGGTTGELFF	TGTGCCAACACCGTGGGGGGAACCACCGGGGAGCTGTTTTTT
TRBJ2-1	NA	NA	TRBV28	CASSFDREDDNEQFF	TGTGCCAGCAGTTTTGACAGAGAGGACGACAATGAGCAGTTCTTC
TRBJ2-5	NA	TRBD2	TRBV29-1	CSVTGLAGETQYF	TGCAGCGTTACCGGACTAGCGGGAGAGACCCAGTACTTC
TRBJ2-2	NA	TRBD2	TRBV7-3	CASSLNPGLGTNTGELFF	TGTGCCAGCAGCTTAAACCCTGGACTAGGAACTAACACCGGGGAGCTGTTTTTT
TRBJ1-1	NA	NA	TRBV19	CASTPGPGVGILGTEAFF	TGTGCCAGTACCCCAGGGCCGGGGGTAGGGATTTTAGGGACTGAAGCTTTCTTT
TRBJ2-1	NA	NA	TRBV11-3	CASSPREQTIWGEQFF	TGTGCCAGCAGCCCCCGAGAGCAGACTATTTGGGGTGAGCAGTTCTTC
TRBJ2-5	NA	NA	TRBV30	CAWSVVKLETQYF	TGTGCCTGGAGTGTAGTGAAGCTAGAGACCCAGTACTTC
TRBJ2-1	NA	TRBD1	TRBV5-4	CASSQGQGRNEQFF	TGTGCCAGCAGCCAGGGACAGGGAAGGAATGAGCAGTTCTTC
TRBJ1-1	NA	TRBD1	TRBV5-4	CASSMGGGTGHEAFF	TGTGCCAGCAGCATGGGAGGTGGGACAGGCCATGAAGCTTTCTTT
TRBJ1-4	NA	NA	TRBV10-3	CAISEAGYGEKLFF	TGTGCCATCAGTGAGGCGGGATACGGTGAAAAACTGTTTTTT
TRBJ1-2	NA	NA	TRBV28	CASSGGGSNYGYTF	TGTGCCAGCAGTGGGGGGGGGAGTAACTATGGCTACACCTTC
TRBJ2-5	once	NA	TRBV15	CATSRVGSHETQYF	TGTGCCACCAGCAGAGTTGGCTCCCACGAGACCCAGTACTTC
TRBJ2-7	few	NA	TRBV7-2	CASSPRSHEQYF	TGTGCCAGCAGCCCACGGTCCCACGAGCAGTACTTC
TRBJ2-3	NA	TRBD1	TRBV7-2	CASTPDRATDTQYF	TGTGCCAGCACCCCGGACAGGGCCACAGATACGCAGTATTTT
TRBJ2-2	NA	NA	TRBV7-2	CASSSQGANTGELFF	TGTGCCAGCAGCTCCCAGGGCGCGAACACCGGGGAGCTGTTTTTT
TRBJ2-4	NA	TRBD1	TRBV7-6	CASSLDEFTGENIQYF	TGTGCCAGCAGCTTAGACGAGTTCACAGGGGAAAACATTCAGTACTTC
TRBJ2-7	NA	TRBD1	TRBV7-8	CASSQPDRGPYEQYF	TGTGCCAGCAGCCAACCTGACAGGGGGCCCTACGAGCAGTACTTC
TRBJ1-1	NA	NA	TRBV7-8	CASSLVGGNTEAFF	TGTGCCAGCAGCTTAGTCGGGGGAAACACTGAAGCTTTCTTT
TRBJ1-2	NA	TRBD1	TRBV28	CASSLGDRANYGYTF	TGTGCCAGCAGCTTAGGGGACAGGGCTAACTATGGCTACACCTTC
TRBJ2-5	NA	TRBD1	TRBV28	CASSYISGQAETQYF	TGTGCCAGCAGCTATATATCTGGACAGGCGGAGACCCAGTACTTC
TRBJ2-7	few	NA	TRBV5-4	CASSFSGLTSYEQYF	TGTGCCAGCAGCTTTTCGGGACTGACCTCCTACGAGCAGTACTTC
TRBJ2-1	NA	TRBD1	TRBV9	CASSPRDSYNEQFF	TGTGCCAGCAGCCCTAGGGACAGCTACAATGAGCAGTTCTTC
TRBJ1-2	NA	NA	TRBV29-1	CSVEGGAQWYTF	TGCAGCGTTGAGGGGGGGGCTCAGTGGTACACCTTC
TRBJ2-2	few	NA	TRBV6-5	CASSYRLENTGELFF	TGTGCCAGCAGTTACAGGCTAGAGAACACCGGGGAGCTGTTTTTT
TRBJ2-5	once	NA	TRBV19	CASSGHSKETQYF	TGTGCCAGTAGTGGACACAGTAAAGAGACCCAGTACTTC
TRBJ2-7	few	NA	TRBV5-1	CASSPRDRSGEQYF	TGCGCCAGCAGCCCCCGAGACAGATCGGGCGAGCAGTACTTC
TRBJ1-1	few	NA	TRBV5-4	CASSWPDRNTEAFF	TGTGCCAGCAGTTGGCCGGACAGGAACACTGAAGCTTTCTTT
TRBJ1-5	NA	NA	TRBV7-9	CASSLAPGSNQPQHF	TGTGCCAGCAGCTTAGCGCCGGGGAGCAATCAGCCCCAGCATTTT
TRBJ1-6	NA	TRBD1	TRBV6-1	CASSDRGRVSRLHF	TGTGCCAGCAGTGACAGGGGGCGCGTGTCTCGCCTCCACTTT
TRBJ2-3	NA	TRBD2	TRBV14	CASSQDWLAGGLTDTQYF	TGTGCCAGCAGCCAAGATTGGCTAGCGGGGGGCCTTACAGATACGCAGTATTTT
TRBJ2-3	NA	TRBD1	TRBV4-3	CASSQEQGASDTQYF	TGCGCCAGCAGCCAAGAACAGGGGGCCTCAGATACGCAGTATTTT
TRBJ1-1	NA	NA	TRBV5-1	CASYQTPPGGTEAFF	TGCGCCAGCTACCAGACACCGCCAGGCGGGACTGAAGCTTTCTTT
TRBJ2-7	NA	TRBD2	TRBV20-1	CSARTGGEQYF	TGCAGTGCTAGGACGGGGGGCGAGCAGTACTTC